The 5 T cell receptor beta chains below were found in one sample sequenced in a study of Graves' ophthalmopathy and Graves' hyperthyroidism. Beta-chain TCR CDR3 regions were amplified from RNA transcripts. Scientists carried out first-round RT-PCR using HTBI primers and then a second-round multiplex PCR. Using its own MiXCR run on the multiplex PCR reads, TCRdb lists one record per CDR3 protein. The sample has 350,000 to 450,000 distinct CDR3 sequences, 20% to 25% seen once. The specimen sequenced was peripheral blood. The receptors shown here come from a woman under 30 with stable Graves' hyperthyroidism.

This clonotype occurred a few times. The chain recombines TRBV18 with TRBJ2-7; weak D call: TRBD2 (6 bases). Trimming removed 3 bases at V and 2 bases at J, with 11 bases between. Germline lookup yields CDR1 KGHSH and CDR2 LQKENI. There are 14 residues in the CDR3. The CDR3 sequence is CASSPTGVPYEQYF. CDR3 DNA: TGTGCCAGCTCACCGACGGGGGTGCCCTACGAGCAGTACTTC.

This clonotype was counted at least ten times. The chain couples TRBV11-2 to TRBJ1-5, with D uncertain. The germline V gene encodes CDR1 SGHAT and CDR2 FQNNGV. The CDR3 length is 16 residues. V shed 5 bases and J shed 0 bases, with 14 bases lying between them. The CDR3 coding sequence is TGTGCCAGCAGCCCCGATGCGGGGAATAGCAATCAGCCCCAGCATTTT. Translated, it gives CASSPDAGNSNQPQHF.

This clonotype has at least ten counts. The chain couples TRBV10-2 to TRBJ1-5; 9 nucleotides match TRBD1. The CDR3 sequence is 16 residues long. Germline CDR1 is WSHSY and CDR2 is SAAADI. Trimming removed 3 bases from V and 4 bases from J; junction bases left unmatched: 7. The DNA for the CDR3 is TGCGCCAGCAGTGACCACAAGGGACAGGGAAATCAGCCCCAGCATTTT. Translating gives CASSDHKGQGNQPQHF.

This clonotype was observed a handful of times. The rearrangement uses TRBV6-1 and TRBJ1-5; D is unclear. Trimming took 5 bases from V and 2 from J, leaving 13 bases between them. The CDR3 extends over 15 amino acids. In germline, CDR1 is MNHNS, CDR2 SASEGT. The CDR3 spells CASSPTMGGNQPQHF. DNA of the CDR3: TGTGCCAGCAGTCCCACAATGGGAGGCAATCAGCCCCAGCATTTT.

This clonotype was seen ten or more times. The V gene is TRBV6-5, the J gene TRBJ1-1; tentative D call: TRBD1 (6 bases). V shed 6 bases and J shed 3 bases, with 11 bases lying between them. Germline values: CDR1 MNHEY, CDR2 SVGAGI. This CDR3 is 13 amino acids long. As DNA, the CDR3 is TGTGCCAGCAGCCCTCAGGGGTACACTGAAGCTTTCTTT. Its translation is CASSPQGYTEAFF.